These 18 T cell receptor beta chains share one sample of origin, sequenced in a study of blood T cell repertoires in COVID-19. The protocol was immunoSEQ multiplex PCR, while the TCRdb copy is restricted to in-frame clones and leaves out a portion. The sample has roughly 200,000 clones; more than 80% are singletons. The sequencing input was peripheral blood. These receptors were collected from a woman of 80 years or more with COVID-19, enrolled during active disease.

CDR3 in DNA: TGTGCCAGCAGACAGGGGGCGGCCACTGAAGCTTTCTTT. Protein sequence: CASRQGAATEAFF. The V call is TRBV6-4, the J call TRBJ1-1; 9 nucleotides line up with TRBD1. The germline gives CDR1 MRHNA, CDR2 SNTAGT. V lost 6 bases and J lost 4; bases outside the gene matches: 3. The CDR3 length is 13 residues.

The V call is TRBV11-3, the J call TRBJ1-6; 10 nucleotides agree with TRBD1. The CDR3 is made up of 15 amino acids. The V gene end was trimmed by 1 base and the J gene end by 10 bases; junction bases not matched to a gene: 4. Germline V lookup: CDR1 SGHNT, CDR2 YENEEA. CDR3 region: CASSLGGQGRSPLHF. The CDR3 DNA follows: TGTGCCAGCAGCTTAGGGGGACAGGGGAGGTCACCCCTCCACTTT.

The genes are TRBV28 and TRBJ1-3; D gene uncertain. Per germline, CDR1 MDHEN and CDR2 SYDVKM. The V end was cut by 8 bases, the J end by 1 base, with 15 bases between. The CDR3 sequence is 15 residues long. CDR3 bases: TGTGCCAGCGTATCGGAGCCCGGGTCTGGAAACACCATATATTTT. This sequence encodes CASVSEPGSGNTIYF. Variable domain in full (rest from reference TRBV28 and TRBJ1-3): DVKVTQSSRYLVKRTGEKVFLECVQDMDHENMFWYRQDPGLGLRLIYFSYDVKMKEKGDIPEGYSVSREKKERFSLILESASTNQTSMYLCASVSEPGSGNTIYFGEGSWLTVV.

The chain joins TRBV28 to TRBJ1-2; D is ambiguous. V gave up 6 bases and J gave up 3 bases, with 14 bases separating them. Germline values: CDR1 MDHEN, CDR2 SYDVKM. This CDR3 spans 14 amino acids. The CDR3, as DNA: TGTGCCAGCAGCCTCTCCGAGCCGGACTATGGCTACACCTTC. It encodes CASSLSEPDYGYTF.

The chain carries TRBV6-5 and TRBJ2-7, with TRBD1 matching over 7 bases. V was pared by 6 bases and J by 1 base, with 3 bases of the junction left unmatched. The germline V gene encodes CDR1 MNHEY and CDR2 SVGAGI. The CDR3 contains 13 residues. CDR3 bases: TGTGCCAGCAGGTTACAGGGGTCCTACGAGCAGTACTTC. Its translation: CASRLQGSYEQYF.

The chain has TRBV5-1 and TRBJ2-6, with TRBD1 matching over 10 bases. J lost 3 bases, V lost 3 bases, and 12 bases had no gene match. The CDR3 has 19 amino acids. The V gene's germline CDR1 is SGHRS and CDR2 YFSETQ. The CDR3 region has the DNA TGCGCCAGCAGCTCCACGGGACAGGGGTCATCTAATGGGGCCAACGTCCTGACTTTC. This sequence encodes CASSSTGQGSSNGANVLTF.

The rearrangement uses TRBV10-3 and TRBJ1-2; D not certain. The CDR3 runs 13 residues. CDR1 and CDR2 (germline): ENHRY, SYGVKD. Trimming removed 8 bases at V and 5 bases at J, with 15 bases between. The CDR3 nucleotides read TGTGCCATCTGGGGAGCGGCGGCGTATGGCTACACCTTC. The encoded protein is CAIWGAAAYGYTF.

Turning to this clone: Germline is not matched at one junction end, which may reflect a read error. The rearrangement uses TRBV10-3 and TRBJ1-1; possible D gene TRBD1, 6 bases. The CDR3 spans 11 residues. Germline lookup yields CDR1 ENHRY and CDR2 SYGVKD. CDR3 nucleotide sequence: TGTGCCCTCAGGGGAGGGGGAGAAGCTTTCTTT. This gives the protein CALRGGGEAFF.

J is TRBJ1-5 and V is TRBV15; D is possibly TRBD1 (6 bases). The V end was cut by 0 bases, the J end by 9 bases, with 15 bases between. The germline CDR1 and CDR2 sequences are LNHNV and YYDKDF (reference sequence). The CDR3 runs 15 residues. The CDR3 sequence is CATSRDLLTRGPQHF. For the CDR3, the DNA is TGTGCCACCAGCAGAGATTTATTGACCAGGGGGCCCCAGCATTTT.

The V gene is TRBV2, the J gene TRBJ1-2, with D perhaps TRBD1 (6 bases). This CDR3 contains 14 residues. V was clipped by 10 bases and J by 3 bases, with 18 bases between them. Germline loops: CDR1 SNHLY, CDR2 FYNNEI. The CDR3 is CATGSGRGDYGYTF. The CDR3 bases are TGTGCCACCGGATCTGGCAGGGGCGACTATGGCTACACCTTC.

The chain joins TRBV5-4 to TRBJ1-1; a weak D match, TRBD1 (5 bases). Trimming took off 0 bases at V and 10 bases at J, with 16 bases between the two ends. Germline V lookup: CDR1 SGHNT, CDR2 YYREEE (reference sequence). The CDR3 totals 14 residues. The DNA of the CDR3 is TGTGCCAGCAGCTTGGCCGGGGGACCGCGCGGAGCTTTCTTT. This codes for CASSLAGGPRGAFF. The whole variable domain, remainder taken from reference TRBV5-4 and TRBJ1-1, is ETGVTQSPTHLIKTRGQQVTLRCSSQSGHNTVSWYQQALGQGPQFIFQYYREEENGRGNFPPRFSGLQFPNYSSELNVNALELDDSALYLCASSLAGGPRGAFFGQGTRLTVV.

Written as DNA, the CDR3 is TGTGCCAGCAGCACCCCGGGACTAGCGGGGATAGCCTACGAGCAGTACTTC. It yields the protein CASSTPGLAGIAYEQYF. The chain employs TRBV5-8 and TRBJ2-7, with 13 bases matching TRBD2. V lost 4 bases, J lost 2 bases, and 9 bases stayed unmatched. The germline gives CDR1 SGHTS, CDR2 YDEGEE. This CDR3 contains 17 residues.

In the case of this clone: Other DNA sequences of this sample code for an identical CDR3. The gene calls are TRBV7-9 and TRBJ2-5; the D gene is possibly TRBD2 (5 bases). The CDR3 contains 13 residues. Germline CDR1 and CDR2: SEHNR and FQNEAQ (reference sequence). V gave up 3 bases and J gave up 2 bases, with 7 bases separating them. The CDR3 protein is CASSLGGQETQYF. The CDR3 region has the DNA TGTGCCAGCAGCTTGGGCGGGCAAGAGACCCAGTACTTC.

The chain links TRBV7-2 to TRBJ1-2; D might be TRBD1 (5 bases). Trimming stripped 1 base from V and 0 bases from J, with 18 bases between. This CDR3 comprises 18 residues. Germline loops: CDR1 SGHTA, CDR2 FQGNSA. CDR3 sequence (DNA): TGTGCCAGCAGCTTAGGCTTTGGGGCAGGCGAAGCTAACTATGGCTACACCTTC. This codes for CASSLGFGAGEANYGYTF.

This clone showed up just once. The chain has TRBV5-1 and TRBJ2-3, with TRBD2 identical over 10 bases. Germline lookup yields CDR1 SGHRS and CDR2 YFSETQ. Germline trimming cut 0 bases from V and 8 bases from J; bases unmatched to any gene: 9. The CDR3 sequence is 16 residues long. In nucleotides, the CDR3 is TGCGCCAGCAGCTTGGAAGCTAGCGGGGGCCTCGGTACGCAGTATTTT. Residues: CASSLEASGGLGTQYF.

The J gene is TRBJ1-2, the V gene TRBV13; no definite D call. CDR1 is PRHDT, CDR2 FYEKMQ, per germline (reference sequence). Between the trimmed V and J ends, which lost 5 bases and 3 bases, there was a span of 19 bases. This CDR3 has 16 residues. The chain's CDR3 is CASSPRRLAQDYGYTF. CDR3 DNA: TGTGCCAGCAGCCCCCGCAGGCTGGCCCAAGACTATGGCTACACCTTC. Full variable domain (rest looked up from reference TRBV13 and TRBJ1-2): AAGVIQSPRHLIKEKRETATLKCYPIPRHDTVYWYQQGPGQDPQFLISFYEKMQSDKGSIPDRFSAQQFSDYHSELNMSSLELGDSALYFCASSPRRLAQDYGYTFGSGTRLTVV.

On this clone: The sample has other DNA sequences that encode this CDR3 too. The V call is TRBV3-1 (or the pseudogene TRBV3-2), the J call TRBJ2-1; 8 bases agree with TRBD1. J gave up 0 bases and V 4 bases, and 2 bases lay outside the gene matches. The CDR3 has 15 residues. The germline CDR1 and CDR2 sequences are LGHDT and YNNKEL (reference sequence). This chain's CDR3 is CASSPTGGSYNEQFF. The CDR3 coding sequence is TGTGCCAGCAGCCCCACAGGGGGCTCCTACAATGAGCAGTTCTTC.

Concerning this clone itself: Sequence at one end of the junction differs from germline and may be a read error. The gene calls are TRBV19 and TRBJ2-7; D perhaps matches TRBD2 (6 bases). This CDR3 spans 12 amino acids. CDR1 LNHDA and CDR2 SQIVND come from the germline V gene (reference sequence). DNA of the CDR3: TGTGCCAGTAGTACCCCCCCCGGGGAGGTTCACTTC. It codes for CASSTPPGEVHF.